This entry describes one T cell receptor beta chain. The antigen is undetermined. TCR cDNA, made by 5'RACE template switching, carried an added universal primer site and UMIs. TCRdb called the 5' RACE reads again in MiXCR, with one record for every CDR3 protein. The table includes about 340,000 distinct CDR3 sequences, 9.5% to 15% detected once. This record belongs to a study of T cells after yellow fever vaccination. Study-level findings and limits: In FACS-sorted repertoires, abundant clonotypes from the bulk population could appear as contaminants. It was a weaker secondary response, yet one that peaked faster, at day 5 versus 15. Overlap between CD4 and CD8 compartments was detected for a small share of clonotypes.

Trimming cost V 8 bases and J 0 bases, with 14 bases left between them. This CDR3 is 15 amino acids long. From germline, CDR1 is SNHLY and CDR2 FYNNEI. This specimen was CD4+ T cells sorted from PBMCs, taken 15 days after the yellow fever booster vaccination. The chain couples TRBV2 to TRBJ2-1; a weak D match, TRBD1 (6 bases). The TCR was taken from a man aged 18 to 29 who received the YFV17D yellow fever vaccine. The CDR3 DNA reads as TGTGCCAGCGGTTCCGGGACAACCTCCTACAATGAGCAGTTCTTC. Translating gives CASGSGTTSYNEQFF.